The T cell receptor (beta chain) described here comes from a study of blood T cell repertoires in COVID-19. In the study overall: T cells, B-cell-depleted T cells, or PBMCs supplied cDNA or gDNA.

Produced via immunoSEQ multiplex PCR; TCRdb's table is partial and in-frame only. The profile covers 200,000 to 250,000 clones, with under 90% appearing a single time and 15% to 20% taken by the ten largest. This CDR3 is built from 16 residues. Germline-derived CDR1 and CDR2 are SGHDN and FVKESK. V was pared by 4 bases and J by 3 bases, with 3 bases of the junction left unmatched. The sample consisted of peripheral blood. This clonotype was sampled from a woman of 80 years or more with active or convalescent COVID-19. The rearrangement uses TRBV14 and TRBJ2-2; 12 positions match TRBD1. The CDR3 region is CASSRGTGGYTGELFF. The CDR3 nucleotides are TGTGCCAGCAGCCGTGGGACAGGGGGCTACACCGGGGAGCTGTTTTTT.